One sample yielded the 11 T cell receptor beta chains listed below, sequenced in a study of chemoradiotherapy in HPV16-positive cancers. The assay was immunoSEQ multiplex PCR, and TCRdb's table has in-frame clones only and misses some. The repertoire holds fewer than 30,000 clones, with roughly nine tenths as singletons. The sequenced sample was blood, obtained from a patient who underwent chemoradiotherapy. The receptors derive from a human donor with HPV-associated anogenital cancer.

This rearrangement joins TRBV5-4 to TRBJ1-1, with D perhaps TRBD1 (5 bases). Germline CDR1 and CDR2: SGHNT and YYREEE (reference sequence). The CDR3 runs 13 residues. The V and J ends lost 4 bases and 6 bases respectively, with 13 bases between them. CDR3 residues: CASSRIGTPEAFF. Written as DNA, the CDR3 is TGTGCCAGCAGCCGGATAGGGACCCCTGAAGCTTTCTTT.

The rearrangement uses TRBV28 and TRBJ2-7; D is ambiguous. Trimming took off 5 bases at V and 2 bases at J, with 13 bases between the two ends. This CDR3 has 14 amino acids. Germline CDR1 reads MDHEN; CDR2 reads SYDVKM. The CDR3 is CASSTRTSTYEQYF. DNA for the CDR3: TGTGCCAGCAGTACCCGGACCTCGACCTACGAGCAGTACTTC.

The V and J genes are TRBV6-6 and TRBJ2-1; D is ambiguous. V was pared by 4 bases and J by 8 bases, with 9 bases between. Germline V gene data show CDR1 as MNHNY and CDR2 as SVGAGI (reference sequence). The CDR3 loop spans 12 amino acids. CDR3 protein: CASSLLSDEQFF. The CDR3 DNA sequence: TGTGCCAGCAGTTTACTGAGCGATGAGCAGTTCTTC.

The rearrangement links TRBV30 to TRBJ1-2; D gene ambiguous. Trimming shortened V by 2 bases and J by 2 bases, and 9 bases separated the two germline ends. This CDR3 has 13 residues. Germline-derived CDR1 and CDR2 are GTSNPN and SVGIG (reference sequence). Here the CDR3 reads CAWSRTRNYGYTF. Here the CDR3 DNA reads TGTGCCTGGAGTAGGACCAGAAACTATGGCTACACCTTC. Using reference TRBV30 and TRBJ1-2 for the parts outside the CDR3, the full variable domain is SQTIHQWPATLVQPVGSPLSLECTVEGTSNPNLYWYRQAAGRGLQLLFYSVGIGQISSEVPQNLSASRPQDRQFILSSKKLLLSDSGFYLCAWSRTRNYGYTFGSGTRLTVV.

The chain uses TRBV27 and TRBJ2-3; TRBD2 might be the D (6 bases). V gave up 8 bases and J gave up 7 bases, with 13 bases separating them. Looked up from germline, CDR1 is MNHEY and CDR2 is SMNVEV (reference sequence). This CDR3 contains 12 residues. The DNA of the CDR3 is TGTGCCAGCTCGCGGGGCGGCTATACGCAGTATTTT. This sequence encodes CASSRGGYTQYF.

The chain recombines TRBV6-6 with TRBJ2-7; D is ambiguous. From germline, CDR1 is MNHNY and CDR2 SVGAGI (reference sequence). Between the trimmed V and J ends, which lost 2 bases and 9 bases, there was a span of 14 bases. This CDR3 contains 13 residues. CDR3 in amino acids: CASSYPAQGGQYF. The CDR3 coding sequence is TGTGCCAGCAGTTACCCCGCCCAAGGTGGGCAGTACTTC.

The rearrangement links TRBV29-1 to TRBJ1-2, with a possible D match to TRBD1 (6 bases). Germline CDR1 SQVTM, CDR2 ANQGSEA. CDR3 length: 14 amino acids. V lost 3 bases and J 2 bases, leaving 13 bases between the germline ends. CDR3 DNA: TGCAGCGTTGACACGGGACAAGTAAACTATGGCTACACCTTC. It specifies CSVDTGQVNYGYTF.

V and J are TRBV4-2 and TRBJ1-2; 7 bases agree with TRBD1. The CDR3 extends over 16 amino acids. CDR1 LGHNA and CDR2 YNFKEQ come from the germline V gene. After removal of 0 bases from V and 5 bases from J, the junction contained 9 bases not matched to a gene. In nucleotides, the CDR3 is TGTGCCAGCAGCCAAGAGCCCGCCGGGACAGTGTATGGCTACACCTTC. Its protein product is CASSQEPAGTVYGYTF.

The rearrangement links TRBV5-1 to TRBJ2-1; the D gene is possibly TRBD2 (6 bases). The CDR3 is made up of 15 amino acids. Between the trimmed V and J ends, which lost 1 base and 6 bases, there was a span of 14 bases. The germline gives CDR1 SGHRS, CDR2 YFSETQ. The CDR3 region is CASSLIGGSRNEQFF. Here the CDR3 DNA reads TGCGCCAGCAGCTTGATCGGGGGTTCTCGCAATGAGCAGTTCTTC.

V gene TRBV5-1 combines with J gene TRBJ2-7, with 8 bases fitting TRBD1. CDR1 SGHRS and CDR2 YFSETQ come from the germline V gene. V shed 5 bases, J shed 5 bases, and the junction held 9 bases outside the gene matches. The CDR3 is 14 amino acids. DNA of the CDR3: TGCGCCAGCAGAGAGGCAGGGGGCTACGACGAGCAGTACTTC. This sequence encodes CASREAGGYDEQYF.

V gene TRBV18 combines with J gene TRBJ2-5, with no clear D. The CDR3 totals 13 residues. V lost 1 base to trimming and J lost 2 bases, with 5 bases between them. Germline values: CDR1 KGHSH, CDR2 LQKENI. This CDR3 is CASSPRSQETQYF. The CDR3 nucleotides read TGTGCCAGCTCACCACGATCACAAGAGACCCAGTACTTC.